The sequence of this TCR beta chain was determined in a study of blood T cell repertoires in COVID-19. At the level of the study: Nucleic acid was either cDNA or gDNA, and it came from T cells, B-cell-depleted T cells, or PBMCs.

The V and J ends lost 3 bases and 4 bases respectively, with 12 bases between them. The germline V gene encodes CDR1 LGHDT and CDR2 YNNKEL (reference sequence). The CDR3 is 14 amino acids. The table came from immunoSEQ multiplex PCR; TCRdb's copy has only in-frame clones and leaves some out. This table has under 200,000 clones, about 87% appearing once. Material for sequencing was peripheral blood. This sequence originates from a man aged 55 to 70 with acute or convalescent COVID-19. V and J are TRBV3-1 (or the pseudogene TRBV3-2) and TRBJ1-1, with D perhaps TRBD1 (6 bases). The DNA for the CDR3 is TGTGCCAGCAGCCAGGGGGCTCCCTCCACTGAAGCTTTCTTT. It is translated as CASSQGAPSTEAFF.